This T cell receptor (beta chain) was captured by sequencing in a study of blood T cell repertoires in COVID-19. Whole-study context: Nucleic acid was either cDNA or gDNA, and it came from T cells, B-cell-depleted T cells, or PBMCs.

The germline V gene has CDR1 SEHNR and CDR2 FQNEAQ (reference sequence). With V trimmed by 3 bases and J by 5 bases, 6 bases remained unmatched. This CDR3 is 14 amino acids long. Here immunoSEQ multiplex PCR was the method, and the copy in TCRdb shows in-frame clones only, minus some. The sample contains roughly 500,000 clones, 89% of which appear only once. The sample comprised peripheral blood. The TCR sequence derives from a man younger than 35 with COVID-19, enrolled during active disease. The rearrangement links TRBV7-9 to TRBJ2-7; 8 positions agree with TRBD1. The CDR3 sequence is CASSLKGQEHEQYF. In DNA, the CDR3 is TGTGCCAGCAGCTTGAAGGGACAGGAGCACGAGCAGTACTTC. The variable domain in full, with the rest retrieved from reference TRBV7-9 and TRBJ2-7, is DTGVSQNPRHKITKRGQNVTFRCDPISEHNRLYWYRQTLGQGPEFLTYFQNEAQLEKSRLLSDRFSAERPKGSFSTLEIQRTEQGDSAMYLCASSLKGQEHEQYFGPGTRLTVT.